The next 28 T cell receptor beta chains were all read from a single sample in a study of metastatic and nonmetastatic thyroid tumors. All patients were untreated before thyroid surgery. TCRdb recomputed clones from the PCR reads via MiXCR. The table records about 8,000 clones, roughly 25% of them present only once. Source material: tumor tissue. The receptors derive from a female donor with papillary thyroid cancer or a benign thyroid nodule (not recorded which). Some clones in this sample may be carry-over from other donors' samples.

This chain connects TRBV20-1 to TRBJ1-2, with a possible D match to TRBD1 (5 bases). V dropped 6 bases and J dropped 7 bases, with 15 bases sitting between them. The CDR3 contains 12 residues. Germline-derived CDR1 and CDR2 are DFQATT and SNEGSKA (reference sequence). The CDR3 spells CSADSKGFGYTF. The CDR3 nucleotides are TGCAGTGCGGATAGTAAGGGGTTTGGCTACACCTTC.

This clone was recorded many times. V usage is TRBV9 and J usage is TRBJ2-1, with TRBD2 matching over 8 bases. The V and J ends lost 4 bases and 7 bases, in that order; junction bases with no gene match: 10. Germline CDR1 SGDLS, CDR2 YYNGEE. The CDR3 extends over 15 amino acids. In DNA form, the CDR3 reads TGTGCCAGCAGCAATAGCGGGAATGGTTATAATGAGCAGTTCTTC. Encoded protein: CASSNSGNGYNEQFF.

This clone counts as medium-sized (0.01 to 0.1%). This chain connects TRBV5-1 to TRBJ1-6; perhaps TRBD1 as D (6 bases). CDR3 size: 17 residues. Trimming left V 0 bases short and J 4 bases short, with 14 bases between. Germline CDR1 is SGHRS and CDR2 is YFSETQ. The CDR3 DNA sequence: TGCGCCAGCAGCTTGGCGGCCGGGGGCCGATATAATTCACCCCTCCACTTT. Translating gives CASSLAAGGRYNSPLHF.

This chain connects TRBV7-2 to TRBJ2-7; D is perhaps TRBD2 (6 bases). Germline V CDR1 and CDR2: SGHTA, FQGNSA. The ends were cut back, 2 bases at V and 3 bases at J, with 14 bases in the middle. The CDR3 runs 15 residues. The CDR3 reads CASSLWVGGGYEQYF. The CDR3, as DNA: TGTGCCAGCAGCTTATGGGTCGGGGGTGGCTACGAGCAGTACTTC. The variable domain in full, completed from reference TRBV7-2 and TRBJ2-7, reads GAGVSQSPSNKVTEKGKDVELRCDPISGHTALYWYRQSLGQGLEFLIYFQGNSAPDKSGLPSDRFSAERTGGSVSTLTIQRTQQEDSAVYLCASSLWVGGGYEQYFGPGTRLTVT.

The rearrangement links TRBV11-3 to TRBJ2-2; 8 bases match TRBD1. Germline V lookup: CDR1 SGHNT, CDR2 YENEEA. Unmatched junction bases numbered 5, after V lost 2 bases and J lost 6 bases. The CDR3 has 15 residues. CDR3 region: CASSLSTGAAGELFF. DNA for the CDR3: TGTGCCAGCAGCTTATCGACAGGGGCGGCCGGGGAGCTGTTTTTT.

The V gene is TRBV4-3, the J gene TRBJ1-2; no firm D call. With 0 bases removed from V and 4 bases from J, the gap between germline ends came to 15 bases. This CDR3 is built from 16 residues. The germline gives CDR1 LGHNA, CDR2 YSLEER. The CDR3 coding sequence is TGCGCCAGCAGCCAAGATCTTAGGGCGGCGAGCTATGGCTACACCTTC. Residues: CASSQDLRAASYGYTF.

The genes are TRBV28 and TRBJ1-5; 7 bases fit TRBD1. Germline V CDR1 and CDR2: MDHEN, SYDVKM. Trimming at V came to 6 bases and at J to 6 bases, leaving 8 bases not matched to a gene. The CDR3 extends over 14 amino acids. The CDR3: CASSPTGEAQPQHF. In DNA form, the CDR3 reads TGTGCCAGCAGCCCCACAGGGGAGGCTCAGCCCCAGCATTTT.

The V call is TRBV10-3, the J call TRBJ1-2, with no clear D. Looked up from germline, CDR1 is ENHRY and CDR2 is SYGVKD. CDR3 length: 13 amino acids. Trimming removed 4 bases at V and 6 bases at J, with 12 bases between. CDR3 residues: CAISVGVIDGYTF. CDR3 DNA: TGTGCCATCAGTGTTGGAGTAATTGATGGCTACACCTTC.

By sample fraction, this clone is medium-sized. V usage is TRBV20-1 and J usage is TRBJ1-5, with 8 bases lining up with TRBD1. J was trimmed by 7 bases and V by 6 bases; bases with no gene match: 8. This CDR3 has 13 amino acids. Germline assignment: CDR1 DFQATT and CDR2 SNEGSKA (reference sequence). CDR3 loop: CSATQGVGQPQHF. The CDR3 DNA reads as TGCAGTGCCACACAGGGGGTAGGGCAGCCCCAGCATTTT.

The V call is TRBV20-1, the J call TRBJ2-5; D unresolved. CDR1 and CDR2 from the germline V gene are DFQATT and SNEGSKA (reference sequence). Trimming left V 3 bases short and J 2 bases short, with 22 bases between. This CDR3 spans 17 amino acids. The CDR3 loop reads CSASGSMSVWAQETQYF. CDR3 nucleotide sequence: TGCAGTGCTAGTGGGTCGATGTCAGTCTGGGCACAAGAGACCCAGTACTTC.

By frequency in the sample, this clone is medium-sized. The CDR3 region has the DNA TGTGCCAGCAGCCCACCCTCGCCGGACACCGGGGAGCTGTTTTTT. Encoded protein: CASSPPSPDTGELFF. The V gene is TRBV28, the J gene TRBJ2-2; D ambiguous. The CDR3 has 15 residues. The germline CDR1 and CDR2 sequences are MDHEN and SYDVKM. V shed 6 bases and J shed 3 bases, with 14 bases lying between them.

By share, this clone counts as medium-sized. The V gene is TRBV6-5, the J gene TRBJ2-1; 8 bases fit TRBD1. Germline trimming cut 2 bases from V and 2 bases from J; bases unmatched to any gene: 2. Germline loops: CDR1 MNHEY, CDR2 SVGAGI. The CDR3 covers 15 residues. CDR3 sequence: CASSYGQGPYNEQFF. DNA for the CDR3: TGTGCCAGCAGTTACGGACAGGGCCCCTACAATGAGCAGTTCTTC.

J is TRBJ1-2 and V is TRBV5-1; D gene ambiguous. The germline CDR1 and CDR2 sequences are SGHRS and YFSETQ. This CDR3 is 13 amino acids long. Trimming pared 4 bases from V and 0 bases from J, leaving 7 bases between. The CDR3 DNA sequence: TGCGCCAGCAGCCTCGGAGCTAACTATGGCTACACCTTC. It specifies CASSLGANYGYTF.

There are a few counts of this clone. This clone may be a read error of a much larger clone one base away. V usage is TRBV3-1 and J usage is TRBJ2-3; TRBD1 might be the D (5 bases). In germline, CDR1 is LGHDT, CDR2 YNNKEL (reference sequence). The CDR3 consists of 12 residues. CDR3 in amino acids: CAGRAATDTQYF. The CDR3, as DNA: TGTGCCGGCAGGGCGGCCACAGATACGCAGTATTTT.

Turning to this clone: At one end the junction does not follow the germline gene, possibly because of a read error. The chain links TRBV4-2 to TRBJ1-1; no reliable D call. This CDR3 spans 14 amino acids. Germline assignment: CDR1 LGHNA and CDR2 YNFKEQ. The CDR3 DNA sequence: TGTGCCAGCAGCCACCTAGGAGAAGGAGTGGAAGCTCCCTTT. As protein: CASSHLGEGVEAPF.

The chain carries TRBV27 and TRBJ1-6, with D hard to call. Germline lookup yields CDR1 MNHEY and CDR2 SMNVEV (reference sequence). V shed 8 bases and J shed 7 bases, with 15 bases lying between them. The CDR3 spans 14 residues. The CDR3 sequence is CASHPKSWNSPLHF. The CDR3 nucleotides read TGTGCCAGCCACCCCAAGAGTTGGAATTCACCCCTCCACTTT.

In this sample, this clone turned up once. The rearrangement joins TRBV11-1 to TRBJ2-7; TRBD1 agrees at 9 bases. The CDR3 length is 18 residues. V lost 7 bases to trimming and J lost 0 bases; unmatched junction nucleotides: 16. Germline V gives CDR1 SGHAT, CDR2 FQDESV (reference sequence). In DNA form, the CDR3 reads TGTGCCAGCATCGGACGACTTCCGGGACAGGGAAGCTCCTACGAGCAGTACTTC. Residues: CASIGRLPGQGSSYEQYF.

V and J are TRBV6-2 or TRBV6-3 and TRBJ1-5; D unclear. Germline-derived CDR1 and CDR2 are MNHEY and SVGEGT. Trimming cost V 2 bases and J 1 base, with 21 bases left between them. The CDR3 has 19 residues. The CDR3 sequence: CASSYGAGFDLLSNQPQHF. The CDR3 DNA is TGTGCCAGCAGTTACGGAGCCGGGTTTGACCTTTTGAGCAATCAGCCCCAGCATTTT.

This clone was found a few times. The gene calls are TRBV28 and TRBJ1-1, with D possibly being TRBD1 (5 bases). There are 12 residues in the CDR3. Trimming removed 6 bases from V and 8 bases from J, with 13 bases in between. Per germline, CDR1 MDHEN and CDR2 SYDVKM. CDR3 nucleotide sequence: TGTGCCAGCAGCCGGGACGGGGGAGAAGCTTTCTTT. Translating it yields CASSRDGGEAFF.

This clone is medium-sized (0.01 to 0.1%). The CDR3 DNA follows: TGTGCCAGCAGCCCAGGGGGCTTGAACACTGAAGCTTTCTTT. This translates into CASSPGGLNTEAFF. This chain joins TRBV12-3 or TRBV12-4 and TRBJ1-1, with 8 bases fitting TRBD1. This CDR3 spans 14 amino acids. V lost 6 bases to trimming and J lost 0 bases; unmatched junction nucleotides: 3.

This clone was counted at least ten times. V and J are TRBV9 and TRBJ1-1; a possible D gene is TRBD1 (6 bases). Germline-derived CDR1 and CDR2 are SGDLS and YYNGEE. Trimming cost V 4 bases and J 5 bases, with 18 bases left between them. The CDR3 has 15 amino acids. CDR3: CASSKGTLGTTEAFF. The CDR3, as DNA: TGTGCCAGCAGCAAGGGTACGCTTGGGACAACTGAAGCTTTCTTT.

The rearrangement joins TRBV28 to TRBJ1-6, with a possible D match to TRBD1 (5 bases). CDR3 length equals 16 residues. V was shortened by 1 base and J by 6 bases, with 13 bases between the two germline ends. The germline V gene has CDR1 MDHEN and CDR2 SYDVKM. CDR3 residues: CASSLFGAKGNSPLHF. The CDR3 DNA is TGTGCCAGCAGTTTATTTGGGGCGAAAGGTAATTCACCCCTCCACTTT.

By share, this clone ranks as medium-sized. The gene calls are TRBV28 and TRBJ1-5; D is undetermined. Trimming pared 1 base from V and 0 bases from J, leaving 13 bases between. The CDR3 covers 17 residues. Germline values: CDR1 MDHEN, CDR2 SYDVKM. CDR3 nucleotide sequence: TGTGCCAGCAGTTTATCACGCGGGTGGAATAGCAATCAGCCCCAGCATTTT. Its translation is CASSLSRGWNSNQPQHF.

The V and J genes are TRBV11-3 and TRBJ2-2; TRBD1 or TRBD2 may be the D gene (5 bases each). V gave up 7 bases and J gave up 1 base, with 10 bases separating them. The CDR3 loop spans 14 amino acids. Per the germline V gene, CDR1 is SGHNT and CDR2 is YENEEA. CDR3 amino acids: CASTRDGNTGELFF. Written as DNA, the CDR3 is TGTGCCAGCACGAGGGACGGGAACACCGGGGAGCTGTTTTTT.

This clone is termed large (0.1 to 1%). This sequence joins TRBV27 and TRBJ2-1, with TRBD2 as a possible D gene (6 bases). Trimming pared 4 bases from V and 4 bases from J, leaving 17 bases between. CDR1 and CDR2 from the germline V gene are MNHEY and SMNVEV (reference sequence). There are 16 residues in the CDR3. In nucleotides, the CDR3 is TGTGCCAGCAGTTCCCTGGCGGGGCCCCTATACAATGAGCAGTTCTTC. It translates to CASSSLAGPLYNEQFF.

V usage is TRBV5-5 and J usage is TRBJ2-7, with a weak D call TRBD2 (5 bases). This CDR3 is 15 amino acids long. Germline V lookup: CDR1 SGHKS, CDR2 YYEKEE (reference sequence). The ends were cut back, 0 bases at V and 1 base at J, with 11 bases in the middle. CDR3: CASSLGPAVSYEQYF. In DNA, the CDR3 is TGTGCCAGCAGCTTGGGACCAGCGGTTTCCTACGAGCAGTACTTC.

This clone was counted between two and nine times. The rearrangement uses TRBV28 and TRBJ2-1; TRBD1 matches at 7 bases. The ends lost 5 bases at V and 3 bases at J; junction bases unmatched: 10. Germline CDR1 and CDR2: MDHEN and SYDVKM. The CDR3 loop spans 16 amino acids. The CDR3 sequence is CASSPGQVRYYNEQFF. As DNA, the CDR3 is TGTGCCAGCAGTCCTGGACAGGTCCGTTACTACAATGAGCAGTTCTTC.

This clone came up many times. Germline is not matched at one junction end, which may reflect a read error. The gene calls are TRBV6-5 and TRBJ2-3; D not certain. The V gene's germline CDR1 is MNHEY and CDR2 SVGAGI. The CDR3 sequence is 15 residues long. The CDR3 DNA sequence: TGTGCCGGCAGTTACTTGGGATTAGCAACAGATACGCAGTATTTT. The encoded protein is CAGSYLGLATDTQYF.